One and the same sample provided the 21 T cell receptor beta chains below, sequenced in a study of blood T cell repertoires in COVID-19. Libraries were prepared by immunoSEQ multiplex PCR; TCRdb keeps only in-frame clonotypes and omits some of them. The data contain fewer than 300,000 clones, roughly 90% of them singletons. Sequencing input: peripheral blood. The source of these receptors is a woman aged 30 to 39 with acute or convalescent COVID-19.

This clone has only one observation. The chain has TRBV11-2 and TRBJ2-7; TRBD1 aligns across 8 bases. After removal of 2 bases from V and 1 base from J, the junction contained 13 bases not matched to a gene. Germline V gives CDR1 SGHAT, CDR2 FQNNGV. The CDR3 runs to 18 residues. CDR3 DNA: TGTGCCAGCAGCTTAAATCTCCCTGGACAGGGTCGGTCCTACGAGCAGTACTTC. This codes for CASSLNLPGQGRSYEQYF.

The V call is TRBV30, the J call TRBJ2-2, with 16 bases identical to TRBD2. The CDR3 is 20 amino acids. The V gene end was trimmed by 3 bases and the J gene end by 2 bases; junction bases not matched to a gene: 12. CDR1 is GTSNPN, CDR2 SVGIG, per germline (reference sequence). CDR3 amino acids: CAWRLGPGLAGGRNTGELFF. The CDR3 bases are TGTGCCTGGAGGTTGGGACCGGGACTAGCGGGAGGGAGAAACACCGGGGAGCTGTTTTTT.

The chain joins TRBV3-1 (or the pseudogene TRBV3-2) to TRBJ2-1; 8 nucleotides match TRBD2. J lost 1 base, V lost 1 base, and 12 bases had no gene match. Germline V gives CDR1 LGHDT, CDR2 YNNKEL (reference sequence). The CDR3 runs 19 residues. The CDR3 reads CASSQVKEREPPSYNEQFF. For the CDR3, the DNA is TGTGCCAGCAGCCAAGTTAAGGAGCGGGAGCCTCCTTCCTACAATGAGCAGTTCTTC.

This chain joins TRBV3-1 (or the pseudogene TRBV3-2) and TRBJ2-1; a weak D match, TRBD1 (6 bases). V lost 7 bases and J lost 2, with 15 bases in between. CDR1 and CDR2 from the germline V gene are LGHDT and YNNKEL (reference sequence). This CDR3 has 15 amino acids. The CDR3 here is CASNPAKGAYNEQFF. The CDR3 coding sequence is TGTGCCAGCAACCCAGCGAAGGGGGCCTACAATGAGCAGTTCTTC.

The V call is TRBV5-1, the J call TRBJ1-1; maybe TRBD1 (5 bases). Trimming cost V 0 bases and J 1 base, with 25 bases left between them. The CDR3 consists of 20 residues. Per the germline V gene, CDR1 is SGHRS and CDR2 is YFSETQ. CDR3 bases: TGCGCCAGCAGCTTGGCTAAATTTCCAGGGTCCCCTGCGTCGAACACTGAAGCTTTCTTT. This encodes CASSLAKFPGSPASNTEAFF.

This clone was picked up one time. This chain uses TRBV6-5 with TRBJ2-7; a weak D match, TRBD2 (5 bases). Germline CDR1 and CDR2: MNHEY and SVGAGI. Trimming removed 8 bases from V and 7 bases from J, with 15 bases in between. This CDR3 is 12 amino acids long. The CDR3 DNA reads TGTGCCAGCGCCCCAGATCGGGGTGAGCAGTACTTC. Amino acids: CASAPDRGEQYF.

The chain is built from TRBV5-6 and TRBJ1-1; the match to TRBD1 covers 8 bases. Trimming removed 1 base from V and 0 bases from J; junction bases left unmatched: 8. CDR1 is SGHDT and CDR2 is YYEEEE in the germline V gene. CDR3 length: 17 residues. CDR3: CASSLKPPTGVNTEAFF. In nucleotides, the CDR3 is TGTGCCAGCAGCTTGAAACCCCCGACAGGGGTGAACACTGAAGCTTTCTTT.

The rearrangement joins TRBV29-1 to TRBJ2-1; D remains ambiguous. This CDR3 spans 11 amino acids. V shed 7 bases and J shed 10 bases, with 14 bases lying between them. The germline CDR1 and CDR2 sequences are SQVTM and ANQGSEA. The CDR3 protein is CSGHWSIEQFF. The CDR3 DNA reads as TGCAGCGGACACTGGTCAATAGAGCAGTTCTTC.

The V and J genes are TRBV27 and TRBJ2-7; 8 bases match TRBD1. This CDR3 has 17 residues. CDR1 MNHEY and CDR2 SMNVEV come from the germline V gene (reference sequence). V lost 6 bases to trimming and J lost 3 bases; unmatched junction nucleotides: 16. Here the CDR3 reads CASRAGGPFTFFYEQYF. The CDR3 nucleotides are TGTGCCAGCAGGGCAGGGGGCCCGTTTACTTTCTTCTACGAGCAGTACTTC.

J is TRBJ2-1 and V is TRBV24-1; TRBD2 matches 9 bases. The CDR3 has 13 amino acids. Germline CDR1 reads KGHDR; CDR2 reads SFDVKD. With 2 bases clipped from V and 10 bases from J, the junction kept 2 bases outside the gene matches. CDR3 loop: CATSDYLAGEQFF. CDR3 in DNA: TGTGCCACCAGTGATTACCTAGCGGGAGAGCAGTTCTTC.

V usage is TRBV2 and J usage is TRBJ1-5; D is ambiguous. In germline, CDR1 is SNHLY, CDR2 FYNNEI. V lost 2 bases, J lost 2 bases, and 10 bases lay in between. CDR3 length: 15 residues. The CDR3 region is CASSEFVGGNQPQHF. The CDR3 bases are TGTGCCAGCAGTGAATTTGTCGGTGGCAATCAGCCCCAGCATTTT. The entire variable domain, with the rest obtained from reference TRBV2 and TRBJ1-5, is as follows: EPEVTQTPSHQVTQMGQEVILRCVPISNHLYFYWYRQILGQKVEFLVSFYNNEISEKSEIFDDQFSVERPDGSNFTLKIRSTKLEDSAMYFCASSEFVGGNQPQHFGDGTRLSIL.

V gene TRBV10-3 combines with J gene TRBJ1-1, with D perhaps TRBD1 (6 bases). The germline V gene encodes CDR1 ENHRY and CDR2 SYGVKD. V lost 6 bases to trimming and J lost 0 bases, with 14 bases between them. The CDR3 extends over 15 amino acids. CDR3 loop: CAIRDDRIMNTEAFF. CDR3 DNA sequence: TGTGCCATCAGAGACGACAGGATAATGAACACTGAAGCTTTCTTT.

V is TRBV2 and J is TRBJ1-5; 10 nucleotides align to TRBD1. The germline CDR1 and CDR2 sequences are SNHLY and FYNNEI. V was clipped by 6 bases and J by 3 bases; unmatched bases: 2. The CDR3 is 14 amino acids. CDR3 sequence: CASRDRGSNQPQHF. The DNA of the CDR3 is TGTGCCAGCAGGGACAGGGGGTCCAATCAGCCCCAGCATTTT.

The CDR3 coding sequence is TGTGCCTGGATCCAGGGGAGCTATGGCTACACCTTC. Amino acid sequence: CAWIQGSYGYTF. The V call is TRBV30, the J call TRBJ1-2, with D maybe TRBD1 (6 bases). CDR3 length equals 12 residues. V was shortened by 4 bases and J by 4 bases, with 10 bases between the two germline ends. The germline V gene has CDR1 GTSNPN and CDR2 SVGIG (reference sequence).

V gene TRBV7-9 combines with J gene TRBJ2-5; 8 positions match TRBD1. CDR3 length: 15 amino acids. Germline lookup yields CDR1 SEHNR and CDR2 FQNEAQ (reference sequence). V trimming: 5 bases; J trimming: 3 bases; junction bases outside the gene matches: 8. DNA for the CDR3: TGTGCCAGCAGCCGGACAGGGAGGAGAGAAGAGACCCAGTACTTC. Translated, it gives CASSRTGRREETQYF.

The V gene is TRBV11-3, the J gene TRBJ1-1, with D possibly matching TRBD1 (5 bases). CDR1 is SGHNT, CDR2 YENEEA, per germline. V was shortened by 1 base and J by 0 bases, with 9 bases between the two germline ends. The CDR3 is 15 residues long. The CDR3 sequence is CASSLVGGMNTEAFF. As DNA, the CDR3 is TGTGCCAGCAGCTTAGTGGGGGGAATGAACACTGAAGCTTTCTTT.

This chain joins TRBV19 and TRBJ2-3; 12 nucleotides line up with TRBD2. The CDR3 loop spans 15 amino acids. J was trimmed by 1 base and V by 8 bases; bases with no gene match: 4. Germline V gives CDR1 LNHDA, CDR2 SQIVND (reference sequence). CDR3 in DNA: TGTGCCAGTCTAGCGGGAGGGGATGGCACAGATACGCAGTATTTT. Its translation is CASLAGGDGTDTQYF.

This clone appeared a single time. A read error may account for a junction end that differs from germline. The CDR3 sequence: CASSLQAGGQGTQYF. The CDR3 nucleotides read TGTGCTAGCAGCTTACAAGCGGGAGGTCAGGGGACCCAGTACTTC. The gene calls are TRBV7-7 and TRBJ2-5; 9 nucleotides match TRBD2. The length of the CDR3 is 15 residues. CDR1 and CDR2 from the germline V gene are SSHAT and FNYEAQ (reference sequence).

The chain recombines TRBV27 with TRBJ2-7; 8 bases fit TRBD2. Germline V gene data show CDR1 as MNHEY and CDR2 as SMNVEV (reference sequence). The CDR3 totals 14 residues. J gave up 5 bases and V 4 bases, and 7 bases lay outside the gene matches. CDR3 DNA sequence: TGTGCCAGCAGTTGGGTTTCGGGGGGGAACGAGCAGTACTTC. Amino acids: CASSWVSGGNEQYF.

The chain links TRBV15 to TRBJ1-1; 7 nucleotides align to TRBD1. J gave up 4 bases and V 8 bases, and 13 bases lay outside the gene matches. This CDR3 has 15 residues. Germline V gene sequence: CDR1 LNHNV, CDR2 YYDKDF (reference sequence). The CDR3 here is CATLPPGQPFTEAFF. The DNA of the CDR3 is TGTGCCACCCTCCCTCCGGGACAGCCTTTCACTGAAGCTTTCTTT.

A single count supports this clone. V gene TRBV10-1 combines with J gene TRBJ2-7; tentative D call: TRBD2 (5 bases). The V gene lost 3 bases and the J gene lost 7 bases, with 7 bases spanning the gap. CDR3 size: 11 residues. CDR1 WNHNN and CDR2 SYGVQD come from the germline V gene (reference sequence). This CDR3 is CASSDGGEQYF. CDR3 bases: TGCGCCAGCAGTGACGGAGGTGAGCAGTACTTC.